This T cell receptor beta chain was observed in a study of blood T cell repertoires in COVID-19. Study details: Acute-phase and convalescent COVID-19 samples originated in the United States, Italy and Spain.

Original analysis: Scientists estimated how many nucleated cells there were by amplifying reference gene primers. The assay was immunoSEQ multiplex PCR, and TCRdb's table has in-frame clones only and misses some. V and J calls plus clone size are reproduced from that table; the DNA served to infer D and trimming. Seen here are about 120,000 clones, 85% to 90% observed once, and the top ten hold 11%. This CDR3 has 11 amino acids. CDR1 DFQATT and CDR2 SNEGSKA come from the germline V gene (reference sequence). With 6 bases removed from V and 9 bases from J, the gap between germline ends came to 12 bases.

The source material was peripheral blood. The V and J genes are TRBV20-1 and TRBJ1-5; D gene unclear. The receptor comes from a man at least 80 years old with acute or convalescent COVID-19. CDR3 region: CSAGAIPPQHF. DNA of the CDR3: TGCAGTGCCGGAGCGATTCCGCCCCAGCATTTT.